This T cell receptor beta chain derives from a study of cytomegalovirus exposure and HLA in healthy donors. PCR used 60 Vbeta primers and 13 Jbeta primers. Sequencing was performed with immunoSEQ multiplex PCR; in TCRdb, only in-frame clones are kept and a portion is missing. The sample lists 150,000 or so clones, about 84% occurring once. General study points: Previously analyzed data showed that most TCR beta V segments were productive at a frequency of about 87% or about 30%.

With respect to this clone: Antigen specificity is unknown.

The V gene lost 0 bases and the J gene lost 3 bases, with 16 bases spanning the gap. CDR1 SGHNT and CDR2 YYREEE come from the germline V gene (reference sequence). This CDR3 is 16 amino acids long. The chain has TRBV5-4 and TRBJ2-7; no clear D. The specimen was PBMCs. This sequence originates from a woman aged 40 to 50 in good health and CMV-seropositive. The CDR3 sequence: CASSLGAPHTNYEQYF. The CDR3 coding sequence is TGTGCCAGCAGCTTGGGAGCGCCTCACACCAACTACGAGCAGTACTTC.